What follows are 31 T cell receptor beta chains derived from one specimen sequenced in a study of regulatory T cells in long-lasting Graves disease. This sample's time point: persistent/refractory GD, antithyroid drugs over 5 years with positive TRAb. After RNA was extracted from PBMCs, the TCR library was made from it. Researchers made TCR beta libraries by using iRepertoire HTBI primers and running Arm-PCR on CDR3 regions. TCRdb fed the multiplex PCR reads into MiXCR, producing one record per CDR3 protein. The table records hundreds of thousands of distinct CDR3 sequences, approximately 22% of them present only once. This specimen was peripheral blood mononuclear cells (PBMCs), taken when the disease was refractory, from a patient treated with antithyroid drugs. These receptor sequences come from a female donor with Graves disease.

The sample holds a few counts of this clonotype. The chain carries TRBV6-5 and TRBJ1-1; D is ambiguous. Germline V gene lookup returns CDR1 MNHEY and CDR2 SVGAGI. The CDR3 length is 13 residues. Trimming cost V 0 bases and J 6 bases, with 8 bases left between them. The CDR3 region has the DNA TGTGCCAGCAGTTACTCTTCCGCCTCTGAAGCTTTCTTT. Protein product: CASSYSSASEAFF.

V is TRBV7-8 and J is TRBJ2-1; 13 nucleotides match TRBD2. This CDR3 has 15 residues. Losses at the gene ends were 5 bases for V and 8 bases for J; bases not matched to a gene: 6. In germline, CDR1 is SGHVS, CDR2 FQNEAQ. CDR3 nucleotide sequence: TGTGCCAGCAGCCTGACTAGCGGGGGGCTGGATGAGCAGTTCTTC. Encoded protein: CASSLTSGGLDEQFF.

This clonotype was detected a few times. This chain links TRBV7-9 with TRBJ1-1, with TRBD1 as a possible D gene (5 bases). This CDR3 has 15 residues. Trimming pared 3 bases from V and 1 base from J, leaving 12 bases between. Germline V gene lookup returns CDR1 SEHNR and CDR2 FQNEAQ (reference sequence). The CDR3 sequence is CASSFWGPRNTEAFF. CDR3 DNA sequence: TGTGCCAGCAGCTTCTGGGGACCGCGGAACACTGAAGCTTTCTTT.

This clonotype has only a few counts. CDR3: CASSLQGRAPLHF. The CDR3 DNA is TGTGCCAGTAGCCTCCAGGGCCGCGCACCCCTCCACTTT. V and J are TRBV19 and TRBJ1-6, with D possibly TRBD1 on 5 matching bases. Trimming shortened V by 6 bases and J by 11 bases, and 14 bases separated the two germline ends. The CDR3 runs 13 residues. CDR1 LNHDA and CDR2 SQIVND come from the germline V gene (reference sequence).

The rearrangement links TRBV6-2 or TRBV6-3 to TRBJ2-2; 8 nucleotides agree with TRBD2. Per germline, CDR1 MNHEY and CDR2 SVGEGT. CDR3 length: 16 residues. V was pared by 2 bases and J by 4 bases, with 6 bases of the junction left unmatched. Here the CDR3 reads CASSYRVAGSTGELFF. The CDR3 DNA reads as TGTGCCAGCAGTTACAGGGTAGCGGGAAGCACCGGGGAGCTGTTTTTT.

As concerns this clonotype: Being one base from a much bigger clone, this may be a read error. This chain links TRBV6-1 with TRBJ2-2, with TRBD2 matching 10 bases. CDR3 length: 15 residues. The germline CDR1 and CDR2 sequences are MNHNS and SASEGT. V shed 8 bases, J shed 5 bases, and the junction held 8 bases outside the gene matches. CDR3 protein: CASAPTLAGTGELFF. The CDR3 DNA follows: TGTGCCAGCGCTCCCACACTAGCGGGAACCGGGGAGCTGTTTTTT.

This clonotype appeared a few times. CDR3 bases: TGTGCCAGCAGCCCGGGACAGGGAAACGTCGGCTACACCTTC. Amino acid sequence: CASSPGQGNVGYTF. This chain uses TRBV6-1 with TRBJ1-2, with 9 bases aligning to TRBD1. The trim removed 6 bases at V and 8 bases at J, leaving 10 bases unmatched. The CDR3 covers 14 residues. Germline values: CDR1 MNHNS, CDR2 SASEGT.

This clonotype was detected many times. The DNA of the CDR3 is TGTGCCAGCAGTCGGGGGGCTAGCTCCGAGCAGTACTTC. It translates to CASSRGASSEQYF. This sequence joins TRBV28 and TRBJ2-7, with D possibly being TRBD2 (7 bases). Looked up from germline, CDR1 is MDHEN and CDR2 is SYDVKM. V was shortened by 5 bases and J by 6 bases, with 14 bases between the two germline ends. This CDR3 spans 13 amino acids. Looking up the rest from reference TRBV28 and TRBJ2-7 gives the full variable domain: DVKVTQSSRYLVKRTGEKVFLECVQDMDHENMFWYRQDPGLGLRLIYFSYDVKMKEKGDIPEGYSVSREKKERFSLILESASTNQTSMYLCASSRGASSEQYFGPGTRLTVT.

The chain employs TRBV29-1 and TRBJ1-5; tentatively, D is TRBD1 (5 bases). With 5 bases removed from V and 1 base from J, the gap between germline ends came to 6 bases. The CDR3 contains 12 residues. Germline CDR1 SQVTM, CDR2 ANQGSEA. The CDR3 bases are TGCAGCGTTCGGGACAGCAATCAGCCCCAGCATTTT. It codes for CSVRDSNQPQHF.

The chain is built from TRBV19 and TRBJ1-5, with no clear D. The CDR3 contains 17 residues. Between the trimmed V and J ends, which lost 4 bases and 0 bases, there was a span of 16 bases. Germline assignment: CDR1 LNHDA and CDR2 SQIVND (reference sequence). The CDR3 DNA sequence: TGTGCCAGTAGTAGGTCCCCTTTACTTTATAGCAATCAGCCCCAGCATTTT. The encoded protein is CASSRSPLLYSNQPQHF.

This clonotype was seen ten or more times. This chain links TRBV11-2 with TRBJ2-7; D is unclear. The CDR3 runs 14 residues. Germline V gene lookup returns CDR1 SGHAT and CDR2 FQNNGV. Trimming stripped 1 base from V and 2 bases from J, with 9 bases between. Here the CDR3 reads CASSLVARPYEQYF. DNA of the CDR3: TGTGCCAGCAGCTTAGTGGCACGACCCTACGAGCAGTACTTC.

This clonotype has more than one count but fewer than ten. The gene calls are TRBV4-1 and TRBJ2-5; TRBD2 agrees at 9 bases. With 2 bases clipped from V and 1 base from J, the junction kept 11 bases outside the gene matches. The V gene's germline CDR1 is MGHRA and CDR2 YSYEKL. The CDR3 is 18 amino acids. CDR3 DNA: TGCGCCAGCAGCCAATACGCGATCGGGACTAGCTTCCAAGAGACCCAGTACTTC. Protein: CASSQYAIGTSFQETQYF.

The rearrangement joins TRBV3-1 to TRBJ1-1; D is perhaps TRBD1 (5 bases). CDR3 length: 16 residues. The V gene's germline CDR1 is LGHDT and CDR2 YNNKEL (reference sequence). Trimming removed 0 bases from V and 1 base from J, with 12 bases in between. This CDR3 reads CASSQELGARNTEAFF. In DNA, the CDR3 is TGTGCCAGCAGCCAAGAATTAGGGGCGAGGAACACTGAAGCTTTCTTT.

The V and J genes are TRBV4-2 and TRBJ2-2; no clear D. V was trimmed by 0 bases and J by 6 bases, leaving 5 bases between them. The CDR3 has 13 amino acids. The germline V gene has CDR1 LGHNA and CDR2 YNFKEQ. Written as DNA, the CDR3 is TGTGCCAGCAGCCAAGATAGGCCCGGGGAGCTGTTTTTT. Its protein product is CASSQDRPGELFF.

This clonotype was counted a single time. It may be a read error: a sequence one base away is much more abundant. The chain uses TRBV6-5 and TRBJ1-1; no reliable D call. The CDR3 length is 14 residues. Germline V gene lookup returns CDR1 MNHEY and CDR2 SVGAGI. The CDR3 region has the DNA TGTGCCAGCAGTTACTCGATCGGGAACACTGAAGCTTCCTTT. Translated, it gives CASSYSIGNTEASF.

This clonotype occurred a few times. The chain has TRBV7-9 and TRBJ2-5, with TRBD1 identical over 9 bases. Germline loops: CDR1 SEHNR, CDR2 FQNEAQ (reference sequence). This CDR3 spans 14 amino acids. V lost 3 bases and J lost 5; bases outside the gene matches: 4. CDR3 loop: CASSFTGGAETQYF. Written as DNA, the CDR3 is TGTGCCAGCAGCTTTACAGGGGGCGCGGAGACCCAGTACTTC.

The table lists this clonotype with many counts. The chain combines TRBV28 with TRBJ1-1, with no clear D. V lost 7 bases, J lost 6 bases, and 12 bases lay in between. This CDR3 contains 12 residues. In germline, CDR1 is MDHEN, CDR2 SYDVKM. The CDR3 coding sequence is TGTGCCAGCATGGGCCCGACCTCTGAAGCTTTCTTT. As protein: CASMGPTSEAFF.

This clonotype was counted many times. The genes are TRBV28 and TRBJ2-5, with TRBD2 matching 13 bases. CDR3 length: 15 residues. Germline CDR1 is MDHEN and CDR2 is SYDVKM. Germline trimming cut 5 bases from V and 4 bases from J; bases unmatched to any gene: 4. CDR3 sequence: CASSDRTSGRETQYF. In DNA, the CDR3 is TGTGCCAGCAGTGACCGGACTAGCGGGAGAGAGACCCAGTACTTC.

The chain employs TRBV20-1 and TRBJ1-6; D unresolved. The germline gives CDR1 DFQATT, CDR2 SNEGSKA (reference sequence). CDR3 length: 18 amino acids. V gave up 0 bases and J gave up 0 bases, with 15 bases separating them. CDR3 sequence: CSARDGVREGSYNSPLHF. The CDR3 nucleotides are TGCAGTGCTAGAGATGGGGTGAGGGAGGGCTCCTATAATTCACCCCTCCACTTT.

J is TRBJ2-6 and V is TRBV9, with 8 nucleotides matching TRBD2. There are 16 residues in the CDR3. The V gene end was trimmed by 3 bases and the J gene end by 7 bases; junction bases not matched to a gene: 9. Germline V gene data show CDR1 as SGDLS and CDR2 as YYNGEE. The CDR3 DNA follows: TGTGCCAGCAGCGCCTCGGGGGGGATAAGAGCCAACGTCCTGACTTTC. Its translation is CASSASGGIRANVLTF. Using reference TRBV9 and TRBJ2-6 for the parts outside the CDR3, the full variable domain is DSGVTQTPKHLITATGQRVTLRCSPRSGDLSVYWYQQSLDQGLQFLIQYYNGEERAKGNILERFSAQQFPDLHSELNLSSLELGDSALYFCASSASGGIRANVLTFGAGSRLTVL.

This clonotype was recorded at least ten times. V usage is TRBV2 and J usage is TRBJ1-2; TRBD1 is a possible D gene (5 bases). The length of the CDR3 is 13 residues. The germline V and J ends were trimmed by 3 bases and 6 bases, with 11 bases remaining between them. Germline lookup yields CDR1 SNHLY and CDR2 FYNNEI. The CDR3 loop reads CASSDRRDDGYTF. The CDR3 nucleotides are TGTGCCAGCAGTGACCGCAGGGATGATGGCTACACCTTC.

On this clonotype itself: Given a much more abundant clone one base away, this may be a read error. The final CDR3 position lacks the conserved phenylalanine or tryptophan, pointing to a likely read error. The chain has TRBV24-1 and TRBJ1-2; TRBD1 aligns across 12 bases. The trim removed 0 bases at V and 8 bases at J, leaving 0 bases unmatched. Per the germline V gene, CDR1 is KGHDR and CDR2 is SFDVKD. There are 14 residues in the CDR3. The CDR3 DNA reads TGTGCCACCAGTGATTTGGGGACAGGGGGCGGCTACACCCTC. Protein product: CATSDLGTGGGYTL.

This clonotype was detected ten times or more. The rearrangement links TRBV6-1 to TRBJ1-2; maybe TRBD1 (6 bases). The ends were cut back, 11 bases at V and 7 bases at J, with 17 bases in the middle. The CDR3 is 12 residues long. The germline V gene encodes CDR1 MNHNS and CDR2 SASEGT. The CDR3, as DNA: TGTGCCGCCGGGAGGGGGGCCGGTGGCTACACCTTC. Translated, it gives CAAGRGAGGYTF.

CDR3 in DNA: TGTGCCAGCAGCCCCAGTAGGGGGGCGGGTGAAGCTTTCTTT. It translates to CASSPSRGAGEAFF. This chain uses TRBV7-6 with TRBJ1-1; a possible D gene is TRBD1 (6 bases). The CDR3 is made up of 14 amino acids. Germline V gene sequence: CDR1 SGHVS, CDR2 FNYEAQ. The germline V and J ends were trimmed by 5 bases and 7 bases, with 17 bases remaining between them.

This clonotype has just a few counts. This chain connects TRBV13 to TRBJ2-5; 8 positions match TRBD2. The CDR3 has 17 residues. Trimming at V came to 5 bases and at J to 4 bases, leaving 15 bases not matched to a gene. CDR1 and CDR2 from the germline V gene are PRHDT and FYEKMQ (reference sequence). The CDR3 region is CASSRTLAGGGGETQYF. Written as DNA, the CDR3 is TGTGCCAGCAGCCGCACTCTTGCGGGGGGAGGTGGAGAGACCCAGTACTTC.

The table lists this clonotype with a few counts. The rearrangement links TRBV19 to TRBJ1-1, with D uncertain. Trimming took 2 bases from V and 1 from J, leaving 14 bases between them. Germline CDR1 is LNHDA and CDR2 is SQIVND (reference sequence). The CDR3 runs to 16 residues. The CDR3 is CASSISGSRANTEAFF. As DNA, the CDR3 is TGTGCCAGTAGTATATCCGGTTCAAGAGCGAACACTGAAGCTTTCTTT.

This clonotype was seen repeatedly, ten times or more. The V gene is TRBV6-1, the J gene TRBJ2-5; perhaps TRBD2 as D (5 bases). The germline V and J ends were trimmed by 5 bases and 5 bases, with 18 bases remaining between them. The germline gives CDR1 MNHNS, CDR2 SASEGT. The length of the CDR3 is 15 residues. The DNA for the CDR3 is TGTGCCAGCAGTACCCTTGGACTGAGTGGCGAGACCCAGTACTTC. This gives the protein CASSTLGLSGETQYF.

Points on this clonotype: A clone one base away is much larger, so this may be a read error. The gene calls are TRBV28 and TRBJ2-5, with 7 bases that match TRBD1. The germline V gene has CDR1 MDHEN and CDR2 SYDVKM. The junction had 9 bases not matched to a gene; V was cut back by 6 bases and J by 5 bases. The CDR3 has 14 residues. The CDR3 is CASSYTGAGETQYF. For the CDR3, the DNA is TGTGCCAGCAGCTATACAGGGGCTGGGGAGACCCAGTACTTC. The full variable domain, its missing parts supplied by reference TRBV28 and TRBJ2-5, is DVKVTQSSRYLVKRTGEKVFLECVQDMDHENMFWYRQDPGLGLRLIYFSYDVKMKEKGDIPEGYSVSREKKERFSLILESASTNQTSMYLCASSYTGAGETQYFGPGTRLLVL.

V usage is TRBV7-2 and J usage is TRBJ2-4; D uncertain. The CDR3 contains 17 residues. CDR1 SGHTA and CDR2 FQGNSA come from the germline V gene. Trimming cost V 0 bases and J 0 bases, with 12 bases left between them. The CDR3 coding sequence is TGTGCCAGCAGCTTAGCGCAAAGGACCCTAGCCAAAAACATTCAGTACTTC. Translated, it gives CASSLAQRTLAKNIQYF.

The sample holds many counts of this clonotype. J is TRBJ2-5 and V is TRBV6-1; a possible D gene is TRBD1 (5 bases). There are 12 residues in the CDR3. Germline V CDR1 and CDR2: MNHNS, SASEGT. V lost 9 bases, J lost 1 base, and 9 bases lay in between. The CDR3 region is CASTGIQETQYF. In nucleotides, the CDR3 is TGTGCCAGTACAGGTATCCAAGAGACCCAGTACTTC.

V and J are TRBV15 and TRBJ2-2, with 12 bases aligning to TRBD2. The germline V gene encodes CDR1 LNHNV and CDR2 YYDKDF (reference sequence). The CDR3 extends over 15 amino acids. V lost 4 bases, J lost 6 bases, and 3 bases stayed unmatched. CDR3 sequence (DNA): TGTGCCACCAGCAAGGGACTAGCGGGCGCCGGGGAGCTGTTTTTT. Translation gives CATSKGLAGAGELFF.